The 18 T cell receptor beta chains given below trace back to one sample, sequenced in a study of glioma-infiltrating T cells after dendritic cell vaccination. The method was immunoSEQ multiplex PCR; TCRdb's version includes in-frame clones alone and lacks a portion of them. Altogether more than 85,000 clones are present, over 65% being singletons, with the ten largest covering 2.5% to 3%. This sample comprised blood, obtained before dendritic cell vaccination. The source is a human donor with glioblastoma.

This clone was seen a handful of times. The chain employs TRBV2 and TRBJ1-4; 8 bases are a match to TRBD1. CDR3 length: 16 residues. The germline V gene has CDR1 SNHLY and CDR2 FYNNEI. With 1 base clipped from V and 7 bases from J, the junction kept 8 bases outside the gene matches. The CDR3 DNA reads TGTGCCAGCAGTGAAGAACAGGGGGGGTTGGGTGAAAAACTGTTTTTT. The encoded protein is CASSEEQGGLGEKLFF. Drawing the rest from reference TRBV2 and TRBJ1-4, the complete variable domain is EPEVTQTPSHQVTQMGQEVILRCVPISNHLYFYWYRQILGQKVEFLVSFYNNEISEKSEIFDDQFSVERPDGSNFTLKIRSTKLEDSAMYFCASSEEQGGLGEKLFFGSGTQLSVL.

The chain couples TRBV19 to TRBJ2-5; 8 bases map to TRBD1. This CDR3 has 15 amino acids. The ends lost 6 bases at V and 2 bases at J; junction bases unmatched: 8. Germline V lookup: CDR1 LNHDA, CDR2 SQIVND (reference sequence). In DNA, the CDR3 is TGTGCCAGTAGCAGAGGACAGGGCTCGCAAGAGACCCAGTACTTC. It translates to CASSRGQGSQETQYF. The full variable domain, its missing parts supplied by reference TRBV19 and TRBJ2-5, is DGGITQSPKYLFRKEGQNVTLSCEQNLNHDAMYWYRQDPGQGLRLIYYSQIVNDFQKGDIAEGYSVSREKKESFPLTVTSAQKNPTAFYLCASSRGQGSQETQYFGPGTRLLVL.

The chain uses TRBV7-9 and TRBJ2-7; tentatively, D is TRBD2 (7 bases). The germline V and J ends were trimmed by 4 bases and 3 bases, with 16 bases remaining between them. This CDR3 spans 15 amino acids. In germline, CDR1 is SEHNR, CDR2 FQNEAQ (reference sequence). The CDR3 DNA sequence: TGTGCCAGCAGCTGGGAGGGGGTCTCGGGCTACGAGCAGTACTTC. Translated: CASSWEGVSGYEQYF.

This clone turned up a few times. The chain recombines TRBV19 with TRBJ1-5; D is unresolved. Germline CDR1 LNHDA, CDR2 SQIVND (reference sequence). The CDR3 has 15 residues. The ends were cut back, 2 bases at V and 0 bases at J, with 8 bases in the middle. The chain's CDR3 is CASSILAYSNQPQHF. The DNA for the CDR3 is TGTGCCAGTAGTATATTGGCTTATAGCAATCAGCCCCAGCATTTT.

This clone was detected once. The genes are TRBV9 and TRBJ2-6; 7 nucleotides agree with TRBD1. J gave up 4 bases and V 3 bases, and 4 bases lay outside the gene matches. The germline V gene encodes CDR1 SGDLS and CDR2 YYNGEE. This CDR3 is 15 amino acids long. The CDR3 sequence: CASSDRGSGANVLTF. The CDR3 DNA sequence: TGTGCCAGCAGCGACAGGGGTTCAGGGGCCAACGTCCTGACTTTC.

V gene TRBV19 combines with J gene TRBJ1-2; 9 bases align to TRBD1. With V trimmed by 10 bases and J by 8 bases, 11 bases remained unmatched. This CDR3 has 13 amino acids. Germline-derived CDR1 and CDR2 are LNHDA and SQIVND (reference sequence). The CDR3 here is CATGTGIGLGYTF. Here the CDR3 DNA reads TGTGCCACGGGGACAGGGATCGGTCTGGGCTACACCTTC.

The chain links TRBV6-1 to TRBJ2-1; maybe TRBD1 (6 bases). This CDR3 spans 13 amino acids. Trimming stripped 3 bases from V and 6 bases from J, with 9 bases between. CDR1 and CDR2 (germline): MNHNS, SASEGT. CDR3 residues: CASSEGHGNEQFF. CDR3 in DNA: TGTGCCAGCAGTGAGGGACATGGCAATGAGCAGTTCTTC.

The chain recombines TRBV11-3 with TRBJ2-2; D unresolved. V was shortened by 3 bases and J by 8 bases, with 7 bases between the two germline ends. Germline assignment: CDR1 SGHNT and CDR2 YENEEA. This CDR3 region has 12 residues. The CDR3, as DNA: TGTGCCAGCAGCTTTCCGAGGGGGGAGCTGTTTTTT. Encoded protein: CASSFPRGELFF.

V and J are TRBV5-6 and TRBJ2-5; 7 bases agree with TRBD1. The germline V gene has CDR1 SGHDT and CDR2 YYEEEE. Trimming took 2 bases from V and 4 from J; bases not matched to a gene: 2. The CDR3 loop spans 13 amino acids. CDR3 coding DNA: TGTGCCAGCAGCTTAGCAGGGGGAGAGACCCAGTACTTC. It is translated as CASSLAGGETQYF. Filled out from reference TRBV5-6 and TRBJ2-5, the complete variable domain reads DAGVTQSPTHLIKTRGQQVTLRCSPKSGHDTVSWYQQALGQGPQFIFQYYEEEERQRGNFPDRFSGHQFPNYSSELNVNALLLGDSALYLCASSLAGGETQYFGPGTRLLVL.

This chain joins TRBV2 and TRBJ2-5; 11 bases are shared with TRBD1. The DNA end lines up better with TRBJ2-7; the J call may be wrong. CDR1 is SNHLY and CDR2 is FYNNEI in the germline V gene. There are 14 residues in the CDR3. The CDR3 here is CASRQDRGPGEQYF. CDR3 in DNA: TGTGCCAGCAGGCAGGACAGGGGGCCGGGCGAGCAGTACTTC.

The genes are TRBV7-2 and TRBJ1-1, with D possibly matching TRBD1 (6 bases). The V gene lost 5 bases and the J gene lost 5 bases, with 18 bases spanning the gap. The CDR3 is 15 residues long. From germline, CDR1 is SGHTA and CDR2 FQGNSA. CDR3 in amino acids: CASSGYWGGLTEAFF. The CDR3 DNA is TGTGCCAGCAGCGGGTATTGGGGGGGCTTGACTGAAGCTTTCTTT.

CDR3 nucleotide sequence: TGTGCCAGCAGCTTAGTCCTAGGGGATGGCTACACCTTC. Amino acid sequence: CASSLVLGDGYTF. This chain connects TRBV11-2 to TRBJ1-2; tentatively, D is TRBD1 (5 bases). The germline gives CDR1 SGHAT, CDR2 FQNNGV. Trimming removed 1 base from V and 6 bases from J, with 9 bases in between. The CDR3 covers 13 residues.

V is TRBV2 and J is TRBJ1-6, with no clear D. The CDR3 is 13 amino acids. V was cut by 3 bases and J by 7 bases, with 7 bases left in between. Germline CDR1 SNHLY, CDR2 FYNNEI. The CDR3: CASSDSLNSPLHF. CDR3 DNA sequence: TGTGCCAGCAGTGATAGCCTCAATTCACCCCTCCACTTT.

The rearrangement links TRBV7-9 to TRBJ2-5; no clear D. V lost 3 bases and J lost 5, with 4 bases in between. Germline lookup yields CDR1 SEHNR and CDR2 FQNEAQ (reference sequence). The CDR3 covers 11 residues. The CDR3 DNA reads as TGTGCCAGCAGCTTTCAGGAGACCCAGTACTTC. It yields the protein CASSFQETQYF.

This rearrangement joins TRBV7-9 to TRBJ2-7; TRBD1 is a possible D gene (5 bases). Trimming removed 4 bases at V and 0 bases at J, with 7 bases between. Germline V gene data show CDR1 as SEHNR and CDR2 as FQNEAQ (reference sequence). The CDR3 loop spans 13 amino acids. For the CDR3, the DNA is TGTGCCAGCAGCTCGACAGACTCCTACGAGCAGTACTTC. It encodes CASSSTDSYEQYF.

CDR3 nucleotide sequence: TGTGCCAGCAGTGATTATTTGATGGGACAGCTGGGGACTGAAGCTTTCTTT. It yields the protein CASSDYLMGQLGTEAFF. V is TRBV2 and J is TRBJ1-1; 7 nucleotides align to TRBD1. Trimming at V came to 3 bases and at J to 5 bases, leaving 15 bases not matched to a gene. The CDR3 spans 17 residues. Germline CDR1 reads SNHLY; CDR2 reads FYNNEI. The whole variable domain, filled in from reference TRBV2 and TRBJ1-1, reads EPEVTQTPSHQVTQMGQEVILRCVPISNHLYFYWYRQILGQKVEFLVSFYNNEISEKSEIFDDQFSVERPDGSNFTLKIRSTKLEDSAMYFCASSDYLMGQLGTEAFFGQGTRLTVV.

The chain carries TRBV29-1 and TRBJ1-1, with 8 bases that match TRBD1. Germline V gene sequence: CDR1 SQVTM, CDR2 ANQGSEA. V was pared by 7 bases and J by 6 bases, with 10 bases of the junction left unmatched. This CDR3 region has 13 residues. CDR3 nucleotides: TGCAGCGCAGACAGGGGCCCCTGGGCTGAAGCTTTCTTT. It encodes CSADRGPWAEAFF. The whole variable domain, filled in from reference TRBV29-1 and TRBJ1-1, reads SAVISQKPSRDICQRGTSLTIQCQVDSQVTMMFWYRQQPGQSLTLIATANQGSEATYESGFVIDKFPISRPNLTFSTLTVSNMSPEDSSIYLCSADRGPWAEAFFGQGTRLTVV.

The chain has TRBV12-5 and TRBJ2-1; 8 bases are a match to TRBD1. This CDR3 has 18 amino acids. Germline V lookup: CDR1 LGHNT, CDR2 FRNRAP. Trimming cost V 1 base and J 4 bases; bases outside gene matches: 12. CDR3 bases: TGTGCTAGTGGTTTGGGGACAGGGTGGGAGGCGGGATACAATGAGCAGTTCTTC. Translation: CASGLGTGWEAGYNEQFF. The whole variable domain, remainder taken from reference TRBV12-5 and TRBJ2-1, is DARVTQTPRHKVTEMGQEVTMRCQPILGHNTVFWYRQTMMQGLELLAYFRNRAPLDDSGMPKDRFSAEMPDATLATLKIQPSEPRDSAVYFCASGLGTGWEAGYNEQFFGPGTRLTVL.